The 32 T cell receptor beta chains below come from one sample, sequenced in a study of control samples from healthy donors and cancer patients. This table comes from immunoSEQ multiplex PCR, and its TCRdb copy is limited to in-frame clones, with some not included. The profile shows about 170,000 clones, 70% to 90% of them singletons. The sample taken for sequencing was blood. These receptor sequences come from a woman aged 25 to 45 in good health.

V and J are TRBV6-1 and TRBJ1-1, with unresolved D. The CDR3 spans 13 residues. Germline lookup yields CDR1 MNHNS and CDR2 SASEGT. The V and J ends lost 2 bases and 4 bases respectively, with 8 bases between them. CDR3: CASSEWLVTEAFF. The CDR3 DNA sequence: TGTGCCAGCAGTGAATGGCTAGTCACTGAAGCTTTCTTT.

Here the CDR3 reads CASSRGHPNTGELFF. The CDR3 DNA reads TGTGCCAGCAGCCGCGGACACCCAAACACCGGGGAGCTGTTTTTT. J is TRBJ2-2 and V is TRBV13, with D possibly TRBD1 on 5 matching bases. The CDR3 has 15 residues. The V gene lost 5 bases and the J gene lost 2 bases, with 12 bases spanning the gap. Germline-derived CDR1 and CDR2 are PRHDT and FYEKMQ (reference sequence).

This clone came up once. This sequence joins TRBV3-1 (or the pseudogene TRBV3-2) and TRBJ2-1, with 13 bases matching TRBD2. The length of the CDR3 is 15 residues. Per the germline V gene, CDR1 is LGHDT and CDR2 is YNNKEL (reference sequence). The V and J ends lost 4 bases and 4 bases, in that order; junction bases with no gene match: 1. The CDR3 bases are TGTGCCAGCAGCCGGGGACTAGCGGGGTACAATGAGCAGTTCTTC. This sequence encodes CASSRGLAGYNEQFF.

This chain connects TRBV24-1 to TRBJ1-1, with 7 bases fitting TRBD1. The CDR3 has 15 amino acids. V lost 7 bases and J lost 0; bases outside the gene matches: 7. Germline CDR1 KGHDR, CDR2 SFDVKD. CDR3 amino acids: CATSQKGGMNTEAFF. CDR3 coding DNA: TGTGCCACCAGCCAGAAAGGGGGCATGAACACTGAAGCTTTCTTT.

By its share, this clone is medium-sized. This chain links TRBV2 with TRBJ1-5; perhaps TRBD1 as D (6 bases). Germline V gives CDR1 SNHLY, CDR2 FYNNEI. This CDR3 is 14 amino acids long. Trimming cost V 3 bases and J 5 bases, with 11 bases left between them. The CDR3 DNA is TGTGCCAGCAGTGATCAGGGGTTCTATCAGCCCCAGCATTTT. Its protein is CASSDQGFYQPQHF.

V usage is TRBV4-2 and J usage is TRBJ2-7; D not certain. CDR1 and CDR2 from the germline V gene are LGHNA and YNFKEQ. This CDR3 comprises 15 residues. Deletions cut 5 bases from V and 3 bases from J, with 17 bases between. The CDR3 DNA sequence: TGTGCCAGCAGCGCCTTCTCGGGCTGGATCTACGAGCAGTACTTC. Protein: CASSAFSGWIYEQYF.

The rearrangement links TRBV7-8 to TRBJ1-6; 11 nucleotides agree with TRBD1. This CDR3 is built from 16 residues. Germline V lookup: CDR1 SGHVS, CDR2 FQNEAQ. Trimming removed 3 bases from V and 3 bases from J; junction bases left unmatched: 1. The CDR3 region has the DNA TGTGCCAGCAGCTTGGGGACAGGGGGCTATAATTCACCCCTCCACTTT. Encoded protein: CASSLGTGGYNSPLHF.

This clone was picked up one time. The chain employs TRBV6-4 and TRBJ2-1; D not resolved. This CDR3 contains 13 residues. Germline V gene lookup returns CDR1 MRHNA and CDR2 SNTAGT. V was shortened by 0 bases and J by 12 bases, with 12 bases between the two germline ends. CDR3 sequence reads: CASSDSLGSGQFF. CDR3 coding DNA: TGTGCCAGCAGTGACTCCCTAGGGTCGGGGCAGTTCTTC.

This clone was seen only a few times. This sequence joins TRBV5-5 and TRBJ1-1; D uncertain. The ends were cut back, 4 bases at V and 6 bases at J, with 25 bases in the middle. The CDR3 has 17 residues. Per germline, CDR1 SGHKS and CDR2 YYEKEE (reference sequence). The CDR3 loop reads CASSPPRTDTMLSEAFF. The CDR3 DNA follows: TGTGCCAGCAGCCCCCCTAGGACTGACACTATGTTGTCTGAAGCTTTCTTT.

J is TRBJ1-4 and V is TRBV7-8, with D possibly TRBD1 on 5 matching bases. In germline, CDR1 is SGHVS, CDR2 FQNEAQ. V was cut by 1 base and J by 8 bases, with 11 bases left in between. The CDR3 length is 14 residues. The CDR3 is CASSLGTGGEKLFF. The CDR3 region has the DNA TGTGCCAGCAGCTTAGGGACGGGGGGGGAAAAACTGTTTTTT.

This chain joins TRBV5-6 and TRBJ1-1, with D unclear. Deletions cut 2 bases from V and 2 bases from J, with 10 bases between. Germline V gene lookup returns CDR1 SGHDT and CDR2 YYEEEE. This CDR3 has 14 residues. Here the CDR3 reads CASSLEQVNTEAFF. CDR3 nucleotide sequence: TGTGCCAGCAGCTTAGAACAAGTAAACACTGAAGCTTTCTTT.

This sequence joins TRBV28 and TRBJ1-2; D ambiguous. CDR3 size: 15 residues. V gave up 6 bases and J gave up 2 bases, with 16 bases separating them. Germline assignment: CDR1 MDHEN and CDR2 SYDVKM. The CDR3 DNA sequence: TGTGCCAGCAGGAGGAGGGAGGCCTCCAACTATGGCTACACCTTC. Translating gives CASRRREASNYGYTF.

The CDR3 region is CASSSQGLTGGAGYGYTF. DNA for the CDR3: TGTGCCAGCAGCAGCCAGGGTCTTACAGGGGGCGCCGGCTATGGCTACACCTTC. This chain joins TRBV7-8 and TRBJ1-2; TRBD1 matches 9 bases. V was clipped by 5 bases and J by 4 bases; unmatched bases: 17. Germline-derived CDR1 and CDR2 are SGHVS and FQNEAQ. The CDR3 contains 18 residues. The full variable domain, completed using reference TRBV7-8 and TRBJ1-2, is GAGVSQSPRYKVAKRGQDVALRCDPISGHVSLFWYQQALGQGPEFLTYFQNEAQLDKSGLPSDRFFAERPEGSVSTLKIQRTQQEDSAVYLCASSSQGLTGGAGYGYTFGSGTRLTVV.

The CDR3 loop is CASSLGVDDEQYF. CDR3 nucleotides: TGTGCCAGCTCTTTAGGGGTGGACGACGAGCAGTACTTC. This chain joins TRBV12-3 or TRBV12-4 and TRBJ2-7; a possible D gene is TRBD1 (5 bases). There are 13 residues in the CDR3. The V end lost 8 bases, the J end lost 5 bases, and 16 bases lay between the germline ends.

The chain combines TRBV6-5 with TRBJ1-2, with no clear D. The CDR3 extends over 15 amino acids. CDR1 MNHEY and CDR2 SVGAGI come from the germline V gene. V was pared by 6 bases and J by 2 bases, with 16 bases between. CDR3: CASSAQLSVNYGYTF. CDR3 nucleotides: TGTGCCAGCAGCGCCCAGCTTTCTGTGAACTATGGCTACACCTTC.

In its sample, this clone was seen once. J is TRBJ1-1 and V is TRBV7-8, with D possibly being TRBD1 (6 bases). The V gene lost 10 bases and the J gene lost 1 base, with 16 bases spanning the gap. The CDR3 sequence is 14 residues long. Germline CDR1 SGHVS, CDR2 FQNEAQ. The CDR3 protein is CATTRGVKNTEAFF. The DNA for the CDR3 is TGTGCCACAACGAGGGGGGTTAAGAACACTGAAGCTTTCTTT.

The chain joins TRBV19 to TRBJ2-2, with TRBD1 identical over 9 bases. Germline V gene data show CDR1 as LNHDA and CDR2 as SQIVND (reference sequence). V lost 7 bases to trimming and J lost 0 bases; unmatched junction nucleotides: 6. This CDR3 is 16 amino acids long. CDR3 bases: TGTGCCAGTAAACAGGGGGCCTTCGCGAACACCGGGGAGCTGTTTTTT. It encodes CASKQGAFANTGELFF.

This chain uses TRBV5-1 with TRBJ1-1; unclear D gene. The CDR3 sequence is 14 residues long. Per the germline V gene, CDR1 is SGHRS and CDR2 is YFSETQ. Deletions cut 3 bases from V and 1 base from J, with 10 bases between. CDR3 in amino acids: CASSSRQENTEAFF. The CDR3 DNA reads as TGCGCCAGCAGCTCCCGGCAGGAGAACACTGAAGCTTTCTTT.

The rearrangement links TRBV27 to TRBJ2-7; D tentatively fits TRBD1 or TRBD2 (6 bases each). The CDR3 covers 14 residues. Germline V CDR1 and CDR2: MNHEY, SMNVEV (reference sequence). Between the trimmed V and J ends, which lost 6 bases and 2 bases, there was a span of 14 bases. This CDR3 is CASSQRGGTYEQYF. The CDR3 DNA reads as TGTGCCAGCAGCCAGCGAGGGGGGACCTACGAGCAGTACTTC.

This sequence joins TRBV5-1 and TRBJ2-7; maybe TRBD1 (6 bases). The CDR3 runs to 15 residues. The V end lost 3 bases, the J end lost 0 bases, and 13 bases lay between the germline ends. CDR1 is SGHRS and CDR2 is YFSETQ in the germline V gene. CDR3 in amino acids: CASSSRQAPSYEQYF. Written as DNA, the CDR3 is TGCGCCAGCAGCTCCCGACAGGCTCCCTCCTACGAGCAGTACTTC.

The genes are TRBV19 and TRBJ2-7, with D maybe TRBD1 (5 bases). Trimming removed 1 base at V and 3 bases at J, with 13 bases between. Germline assignment: CDR1 LNHDA and CDR2 SQIVND (reference sequence). This CDR3 has 15 residues. For the CDR3, the DNA is TGTGCCAGTAGTATAGGCAAAGGGGCGGTCTACGAGCAGTACTTC. It is translated as CASSIGKGAVYEQYF. Full variable domain (missing parts from reference TRBV19 and TRBJ2-7): DGGITQSPKYLFRKEGQNVTLSCEQNLNHDAMYWYRQDPGQGLRLIYYSQIVNDFQKGDIAEGYSVSREKKESFPLTVTSAQKNPTAFYLCASSIGKGAVYEQYFGPGTRLTVT.

This chain uses TRBV7-9 with TRBJ1-1; D unresolved. V lost 7 bases and J lost 1, with 7 bases in between. Germline lookup yields CDR1 SEHNR and CDR2 FQNEAQ (reference sequence). This CDR3 is built from 12 residues. CDR3 DNA: TGTGCCAGCACCCCAGGGAACACTGAAGCTTTCTTT. Translating gives CASTPGNTEAFF.

A word on this clone: This same CDR3 is encoded by further DNA sequences in the sample. This rearrangement joins TRBV7-9 to TRBJ2-3; D ambiguous. The CDR3 is 12 residues long. The V end lost 3 bases, the J end lost 6 bases, and 7 bases lay between the germline ends. The germline V gene has CDR1 SEHNR and CDR2 FQNEAQ (reference sequence). This CDR3 is CASSLKADTQYF. In nucleotides, the CDR3 is TGTGCCAGCAGCTTGAAAGCGGATACGCAGTATTTT.

This clone was counted once. The rearrangement joins TRBV7-2 to TRBJ2-3; no reliable D call. In germline, CDR1 is SGHTA, CDR2 FQGNSA. V lost 5 bases, J lost 4 bases, and 19 bases lay in between. The CDR3 runs to 16 residues. The CDR3 sequence: CASSLAGPLAADTQYF. CDR3 sequence (DNA): TGTGCCAGCAGCCTCGCCGGGCCCCTTGCCGCAGATACGCAGTATTTT.

The chain is built from TRBV6-4 and TRBJ1-5; D uncertain. The CDR3 runs to 13 residues. V was trimmed by 2 bases and J by 2 bases, leaving 4 bases between them. Germline CDR1 and CDR2: MRHNA and SNTAGT. CDR3 residues: CASSDRGNQPQHF. The CDR3, as DNA: TGTGCCAGCAGTGACAGGGGCAATCAGCCCCAGCATTTT.

The chain is built from TRBV4-1 and TRBJ1-1; possible D gene TRBD1, 5 bases. Trimming shortened V by 3 bases and J by 5 bases, and 16 bases separated the two germline ends. Per germline, CDR1 MGHRA and CDR2 YSYEKL. This CDR3 has 15 residues. The chain's CDR3 is CASSHPRAIQTEAFF. CDR3 sequence (DNA): TGCGCCAGCAGCCACCCCAGGGCCATACAGACTGAAGCTTTCTTT.

The chain employs TRBV29-1 and TRBJ1-5; D gene ambiguous. V lost 6 bases and J lost 6, with 9 bases in between. Germline V lookup: CDR1 SQVTM, CDR2 ANQGSEA. CDR3 size: 11 residues. CDR3 protein: CSVCGSQPQHF. CDR3 nucleotides: TGCAGCGTGTGTGGAAGTCAGCCCCAGCATTTT.

V gene TRBV7-2 combines with J gene TRBJ1-4; D not resolved. CDR1 SGHTA and CDR2 FQGNSA come from the germline V gene. The CDR3 loop spans 13 amino acids. Trimming stripped 4 bases from V and 8 bases from J, with 11 bases between. CDR3 region: CASSSRGWEKLFF. The CDR3, as DNA: TGTGCCAGCAGCTCCCGTGGGTGGGAAAAACTGTTTTTT.

The chain uses TRBV21-1 and TRBJ2-1; the table names TRBD1, a call not compared with the DNA. TRBV21-1 is classified as a pseudogene. This CDR3 is 16 amino acids long. The CDR3 region is CASLPKSEVRGNEQFF. Written as DNA, the CDR3 is TGTGCCAGCCTCCCAAAGAGTGAGGTCAGGGGCAATGAGCAGTTCTTC.

The chain is built from TRBV4-1 and TRBJ1-5; D is unresolved. Germline V gives CDR1 MGHRA, CDR2 YSYEKL. V lost 3 bases and J lost 4, with 13 bases in between. This CDR3 region has 15 residues. The CDR3 region is CASSHAEGPNQPQHF. The DNA for the CDR3 is TGCGCCAGCAGCCACGCAGAAGGGCCGAATCAGCCCCAGCATTTT.

This chain uses TRBV28 with TRBJ2-7; D is uncertain. Trimming removed 2 bases from V and 0 bases from J, with 8 bases in between. The V gene's germline CDR1 is MDHEN and CDR2 SYDVKM. The CDR3 is 14 amino acids. The CDR3 coding sequence is TGTGCCAGCAGTTTAGGACGGAGCTCCTACGAGCAGTACTTC. Translating gives CASSLGRSSYEQYF. Together with reference TRBV28 and TRBJ2-7, the CDR3 gives the full variable domain: DVKVTQSSRYLVKRTGEKVFLECVQDMDHENMFWYRQDPGLGLRLIYFSYDVKMKEKGDIPEGYSVSREKKERFSLILESASTNQTSMYLCASSLGRSSYEQYFGPGTRLTVT.

The J gene is TRBJ1-4, the V gene TRBV6-2 or TRBV6-3, with D uncertain. Germline CDR1 and CDR2: MNHEY and SVGEGT. V lost 6 bases to trimming and J lost 5 bases, with 10 bases between them. CDR3 length: 13 residues. The DNA of the CDR3 is TGTGCCAGCAGCGTGAGATCCAATGAAAAACTGTTTTTT. Protein: CASSVRSNEKLFF.